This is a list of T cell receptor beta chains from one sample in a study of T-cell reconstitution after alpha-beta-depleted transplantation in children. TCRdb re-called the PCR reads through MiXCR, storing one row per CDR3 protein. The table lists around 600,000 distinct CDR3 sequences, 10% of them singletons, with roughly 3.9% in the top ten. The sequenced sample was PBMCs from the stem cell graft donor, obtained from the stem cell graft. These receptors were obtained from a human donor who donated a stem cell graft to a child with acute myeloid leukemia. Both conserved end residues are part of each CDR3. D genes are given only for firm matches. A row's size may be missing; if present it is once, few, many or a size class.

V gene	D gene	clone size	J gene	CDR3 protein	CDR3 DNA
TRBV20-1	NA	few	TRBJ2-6	CSASGGGPQTSGANVLTF	TGCAGTGCTAGTGGTGGGGGACCCCAGACCTCTGGGGCCAACGTCCTGACTTTC
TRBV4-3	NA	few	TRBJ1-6	CASSQAWGSSYNSPLHF	TGCGCCAGCAGCCAAGCTTGGGGGTCGTCCTATAATTCACCCCTCCACTTT
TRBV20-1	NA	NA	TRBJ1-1	CSAALDTSNTEAFF	TGCAGTGCCGCGTTGGACACTTCGAACACTGAAGCTTTCTTT
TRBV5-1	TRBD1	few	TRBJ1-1	CASSLNDRGIMNTEAFF	TGCGCCAGCAGCTTGAATGACAGGGGAATAATGAACACTGAAGCTTTCTTT
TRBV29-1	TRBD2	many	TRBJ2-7	CSVLLGTQWGLVYEQYF	TGCAGCGTTCTCCTCGGGACACAGTGGGGACTAGTCTACGAGCAGTACTTC
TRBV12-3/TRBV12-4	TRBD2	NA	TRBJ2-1	CASRRAGGIPYNEQFF	TGTGCCAGCAGACGAGCGGGAGGTATCCCCTACAATGAGCAGTTCTTC
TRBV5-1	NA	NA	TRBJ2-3	CASSYRGVRTDTQYF	TGCGCCAGCAGCTATCGAGGGGTACGCACAGATACGCAGTATTTT
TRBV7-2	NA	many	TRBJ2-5	CASTEPVLKETQYF	TGTGCCAGCACCGAACCGGTCCTGAAAGAGACCCAGTACTTC
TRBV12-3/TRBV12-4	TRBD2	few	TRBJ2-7	CASRLRLAGTYEQYF	TGTGCCAGCAGACTCCGACTAGCGGGCACCTACGAGCAGTACTTC
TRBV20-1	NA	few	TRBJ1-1	CSALGSQGGGKAFF	TGCAGTGCCCTGGGGTCCCAGGGTGGGGGGAAAGCTTTCTTT
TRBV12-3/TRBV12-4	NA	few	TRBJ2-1	CASSPYQRGYNEQFF	TGTGCCAGCAGTCCGTACCAGAGGGGTTACAATGAGCAGTTCTTC
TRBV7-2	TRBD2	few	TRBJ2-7	CASSLQRESHEQYF	TGTGCCAGCAGCTTACAGCGGGAGTCCCACGAGCAGTACTTC
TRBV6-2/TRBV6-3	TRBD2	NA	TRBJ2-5	CASSYSTSGQETQYF	TGTGCCAGCAGTTACTCGACTAGCGGGCAAGAGACCCAGTACTTC
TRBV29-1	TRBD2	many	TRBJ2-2	CSVGLAGIGELFF	TGCAGCGTTGGACTAGCGGGAATCGGGGAGCTGTTTTTT
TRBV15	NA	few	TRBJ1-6	CATSETVYNSPLHF	TGTGCCACCAGCGAGACCGTCTATAATTCACCCCTCCACTTT
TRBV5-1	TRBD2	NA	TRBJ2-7	CASSPEGTSGSYEQYF	TGCGCCAGCAGCCCCGAAGGGACTAGCGGGAGCTACGAGCAGTACTTC